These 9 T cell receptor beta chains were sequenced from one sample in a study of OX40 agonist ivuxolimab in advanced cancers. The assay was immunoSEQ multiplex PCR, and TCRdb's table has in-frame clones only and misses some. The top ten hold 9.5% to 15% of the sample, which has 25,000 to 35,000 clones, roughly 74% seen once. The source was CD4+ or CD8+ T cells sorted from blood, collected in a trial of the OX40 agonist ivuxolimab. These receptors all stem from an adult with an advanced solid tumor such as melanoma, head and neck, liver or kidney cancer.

The CDR3 DNA is TGTGCCTGGAGTCCTGGGACCACAGATACGCAGTATTTT. Protein product: CAWSPGTTDTQYF. The chain has TRBV30 and TRBJ2-3; D is perhaps TRBD1 or TRBD2 (5 bases each). The CDR3 loop spans 13 amino acids. Germline V gene data show CDR1 as GTSNPN and CDR2 as SVGIG (reference sequence). V lost 2 bases and J lost 2, with 8 bases in between.

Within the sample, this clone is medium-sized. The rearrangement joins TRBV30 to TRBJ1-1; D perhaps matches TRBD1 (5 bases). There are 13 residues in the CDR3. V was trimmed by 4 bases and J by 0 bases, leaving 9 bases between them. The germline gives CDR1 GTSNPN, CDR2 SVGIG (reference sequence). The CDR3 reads CAWIKGMNTEAFF. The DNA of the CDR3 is TGTGCCTGGATTAAGGGGATGAACACTGAAGCTTTCTTT. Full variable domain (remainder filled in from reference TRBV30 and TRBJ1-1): SQTIHQWPATLVQPVGSPLSLECTVEGTSNPNLYWYRQAAGRGLQLLFYSVGIGQISSEVPQNLSASRPQDRQFILSSKKLLLSDSGFYLCAWIKGMNTEAFFGQGTRLTVV.

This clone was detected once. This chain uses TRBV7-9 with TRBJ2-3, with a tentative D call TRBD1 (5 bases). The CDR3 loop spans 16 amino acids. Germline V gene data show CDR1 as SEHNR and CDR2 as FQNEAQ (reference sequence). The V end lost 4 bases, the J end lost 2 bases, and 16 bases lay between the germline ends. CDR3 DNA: TGTGCCAGCAGCTGGATGACAGTTTCCATCACAGATACGCAGTATTTT. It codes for CASSWMTVSITDTQYF.

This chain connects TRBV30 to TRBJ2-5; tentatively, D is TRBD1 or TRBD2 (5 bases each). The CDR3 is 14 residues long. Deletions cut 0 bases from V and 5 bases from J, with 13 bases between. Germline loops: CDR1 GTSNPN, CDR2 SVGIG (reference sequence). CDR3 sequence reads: CAWSVQVWGETQYF. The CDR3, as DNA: TGTGCCTGGAGTGTACAGGTTTGGGGGGAGACCCAGTACTTC.

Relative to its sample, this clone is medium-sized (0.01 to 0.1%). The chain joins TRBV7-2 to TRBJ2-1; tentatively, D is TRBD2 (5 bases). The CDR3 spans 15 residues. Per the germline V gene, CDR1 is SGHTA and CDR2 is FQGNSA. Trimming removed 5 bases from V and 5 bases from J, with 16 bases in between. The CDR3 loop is CASSALRGIHNEQFF. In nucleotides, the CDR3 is TGTGCCAGCAGCGCCCTTCGAGGGATCCACAATGAGCAGTTCTTC.

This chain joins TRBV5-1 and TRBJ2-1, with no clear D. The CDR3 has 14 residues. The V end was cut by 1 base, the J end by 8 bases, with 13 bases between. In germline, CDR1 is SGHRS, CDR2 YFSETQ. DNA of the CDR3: TGCGCCAGCAGCTTGTTTGATGCCGGAGATGAGCAGTTCTTC. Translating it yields CASSLFDAGDEQFF.

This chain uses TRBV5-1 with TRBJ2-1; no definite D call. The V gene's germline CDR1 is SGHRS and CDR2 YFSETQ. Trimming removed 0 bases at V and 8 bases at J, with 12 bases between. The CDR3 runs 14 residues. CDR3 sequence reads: CASSLADGSHEQFF. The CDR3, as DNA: TGCGCCAGCAGCTTGGCCGATGGTTCCCATGAGCAGTTCTTC.

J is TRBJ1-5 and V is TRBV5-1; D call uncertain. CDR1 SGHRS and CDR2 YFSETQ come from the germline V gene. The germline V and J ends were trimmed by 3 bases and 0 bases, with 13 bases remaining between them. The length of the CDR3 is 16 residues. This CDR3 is CASSSLQVPSNQPQHF. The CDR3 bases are TGCGCCAGCAGCTCCCTCCAGGTTCCTAGCAATCAGCCCCAGCATTTT.

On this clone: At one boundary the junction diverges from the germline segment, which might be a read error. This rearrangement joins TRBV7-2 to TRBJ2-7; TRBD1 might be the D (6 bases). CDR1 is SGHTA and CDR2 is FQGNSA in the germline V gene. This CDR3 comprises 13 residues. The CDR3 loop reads CASSLGPGQARTF. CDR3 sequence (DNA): TGTGCCAGCAGCTTAGGGCCGGGACAAGCCCGTACGTTC.